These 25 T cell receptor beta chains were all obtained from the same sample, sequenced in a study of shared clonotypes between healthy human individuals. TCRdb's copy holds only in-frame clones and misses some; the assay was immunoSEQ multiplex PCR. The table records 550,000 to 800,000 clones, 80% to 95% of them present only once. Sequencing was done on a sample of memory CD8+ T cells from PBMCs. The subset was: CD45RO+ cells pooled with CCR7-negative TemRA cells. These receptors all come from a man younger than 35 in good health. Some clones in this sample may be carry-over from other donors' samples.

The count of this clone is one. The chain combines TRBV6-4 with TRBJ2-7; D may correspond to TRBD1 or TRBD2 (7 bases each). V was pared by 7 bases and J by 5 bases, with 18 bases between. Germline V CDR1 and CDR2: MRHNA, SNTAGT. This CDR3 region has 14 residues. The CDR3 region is CASTPGGEKHEQYF. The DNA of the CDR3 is TGTGCCAGCACTCCAGGGGGGGAAAAACACGAGCAGTACTTC.

Written as DNA, the CDR3 is TGTGCCATCAGTGGGTCGAACACCGGGACAGGGTTAAACCGACCGAACACCGGGGAGCTGTTTTTT. Encoded protein: CAISGSNTGTGLNRPNTGELFF. The chain links TRBV10-3 to TRBJ2-2; TRBD1 agrees at 9 bases. The CDR3 totals 22 residues. CDR1 ENHRY and CDR2 SYGVKD come from the germline V gene. Trimming took 4 bases from V and 0 from J; bases not matched to a gene: 21.

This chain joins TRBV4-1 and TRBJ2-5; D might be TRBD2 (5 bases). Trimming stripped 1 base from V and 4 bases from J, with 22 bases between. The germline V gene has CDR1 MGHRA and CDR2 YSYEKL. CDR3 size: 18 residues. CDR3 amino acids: CASSQGVVLAGWGETQYF. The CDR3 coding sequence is TGCGCCAGCAGCCAAGGAGTCGTCTTGGCGGGTTGGGGAGAGACCCAGTACTTC.

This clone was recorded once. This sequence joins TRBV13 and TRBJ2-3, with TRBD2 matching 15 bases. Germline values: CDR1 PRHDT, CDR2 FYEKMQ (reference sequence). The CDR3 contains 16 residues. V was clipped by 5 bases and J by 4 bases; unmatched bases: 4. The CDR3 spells CASSVGLAGGSDTQYF. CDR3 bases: TGTGCCAGCAGCGTGGGACTAGCGGGAGGTTCAGATACGCAGTATTTT.

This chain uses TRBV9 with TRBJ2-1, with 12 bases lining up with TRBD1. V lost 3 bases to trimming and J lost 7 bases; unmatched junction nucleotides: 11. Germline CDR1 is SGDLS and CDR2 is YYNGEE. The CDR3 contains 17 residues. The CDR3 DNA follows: TGTGCCAGCAGCGCAGCTGCGGGACAGGGGGCACGAAATGAGCAGTTCTTC. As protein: CASSAAAGQGARNEQFF.

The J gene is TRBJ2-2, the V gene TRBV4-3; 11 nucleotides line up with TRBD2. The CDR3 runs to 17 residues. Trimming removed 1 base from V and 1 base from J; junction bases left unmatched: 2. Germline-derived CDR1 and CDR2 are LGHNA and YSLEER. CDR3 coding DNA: TGCGCCAGCAGCCAAGGCCTAGCGGGAGGGAACACCGGGGAGCTGTTTTTT. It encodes CASSQGLAGGNTGELFF.

The CDR3 DNA is TGTGCCAGCACCCCAGCGAGCGGAGGTGCGAACACCGGGGAGCTGTTTTTT. Translation gives CASTPASGGANTGELFF. J is TRBJ2-2 and V is TRBV27, with a possible D match to TRBD2 (5 bases). The V end lost 7 bases, the J end lost 0 bases, and 18 bases lay between the germline ends. This CDR3 spans 17 amino acids. Germline V gives CDR1 MNHEY, CDR2 SMNVEV (reference sequence).

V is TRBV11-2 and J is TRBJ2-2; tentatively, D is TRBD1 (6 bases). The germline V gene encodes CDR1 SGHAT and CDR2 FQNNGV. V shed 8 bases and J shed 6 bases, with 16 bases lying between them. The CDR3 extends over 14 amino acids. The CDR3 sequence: CASQGTGIAGELFF. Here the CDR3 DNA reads TGTGCCAGCCAGGGGACCGGGATCGCCGGGGAGCTGTTTTTT. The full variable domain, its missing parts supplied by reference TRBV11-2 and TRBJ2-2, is EAGVAQSPRYKIIEKRQSVAFWCNPISGHATLYWYQQILGQGPKLLIQFQNNGVVDDSQLPKDRFSAERLKGVDSTLKIQPAKLEDSAVYLCASQGTGIAGELFFGEGSRLTVL.

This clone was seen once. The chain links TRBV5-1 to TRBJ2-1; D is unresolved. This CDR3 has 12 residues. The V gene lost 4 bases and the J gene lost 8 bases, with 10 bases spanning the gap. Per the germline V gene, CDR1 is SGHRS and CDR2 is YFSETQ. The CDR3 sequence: CASSPAGDEQFF. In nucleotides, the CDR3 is TGCGCCAGCAGCCCTGCCGGCGATGAGCAGTTCTTC.

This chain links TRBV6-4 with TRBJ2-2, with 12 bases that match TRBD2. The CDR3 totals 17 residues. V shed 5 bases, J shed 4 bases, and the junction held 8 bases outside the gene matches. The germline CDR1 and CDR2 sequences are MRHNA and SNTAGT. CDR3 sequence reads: CASSPRGLAGITGELFF. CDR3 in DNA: TGTGCCAGCAGTCCCCGCGGACTAGCGGGAATCACCGGGGAGCTGTTTTTT.

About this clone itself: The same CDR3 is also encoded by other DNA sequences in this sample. The CDR3 is CATSRDRGGYEQYF. Written as DNA, the CDR3 is TGTGCCACCAGCAGGGACCGGGGGGGCTACGAGCAGTACTTC. The chain uses TRBV15 and TRBJ2-7; 8 bases align to TRBD2. The V segment lost 3 bases and the J segment 3 bases; nucleotides outside the gene matches: 4. CDR1 LNHNV and CDR2 YYDKDF come from the germline V gene (reference sequence). The CDR3 consists of 14 residues.

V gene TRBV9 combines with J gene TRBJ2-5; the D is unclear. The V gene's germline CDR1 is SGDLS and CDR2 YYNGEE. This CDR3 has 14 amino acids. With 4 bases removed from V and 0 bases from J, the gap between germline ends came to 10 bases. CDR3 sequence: CASSPSADQETQYF. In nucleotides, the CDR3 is TGTGCCAGCAGCCCCTCGGCTGACCAAGAGACCCAGTACTTC.

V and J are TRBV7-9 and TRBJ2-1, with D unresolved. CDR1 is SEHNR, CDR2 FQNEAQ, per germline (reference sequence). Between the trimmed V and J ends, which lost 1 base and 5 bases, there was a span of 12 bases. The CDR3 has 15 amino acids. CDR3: CASSLDLQLHNEQFF. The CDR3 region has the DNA TGTGCCAGCAGCTTAGATTTACAGCTCCACAATGAGCAGTTCTTC.

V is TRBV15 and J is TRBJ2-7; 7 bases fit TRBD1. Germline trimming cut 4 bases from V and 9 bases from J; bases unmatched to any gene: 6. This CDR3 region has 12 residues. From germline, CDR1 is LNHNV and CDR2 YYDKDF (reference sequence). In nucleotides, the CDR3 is TGTGCCACCAGCACTAGGACAGGCGCGCAGTACTTC. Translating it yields CATSTRTGAQYF. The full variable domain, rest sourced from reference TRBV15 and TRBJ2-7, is DAMVIQNPRYQVTQFGKPVTLSCSQTLNHNVMYWYQQKSSQAPKLLFHYYDKDFNNEADTPDNFQSRRPNTSFCFLDIRSPGLGDTAMYLCATSTRTGAQYFGPGTRLTVT.

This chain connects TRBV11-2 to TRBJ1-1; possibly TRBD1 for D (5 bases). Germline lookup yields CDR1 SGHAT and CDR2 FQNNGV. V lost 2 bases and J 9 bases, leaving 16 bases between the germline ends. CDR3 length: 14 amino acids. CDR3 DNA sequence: TGTGCCAGCAGCTTATTCGCCCTCAGGGTTCAAGCTTTCTTT. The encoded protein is CASSLFALRVQAFF. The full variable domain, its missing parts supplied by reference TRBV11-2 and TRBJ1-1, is EAGVAQSPRYKIIEKRQSVAFWCNPISGHATLYWYQQILGQGPKLLIQFQNNGVVDDSQLPKDRFSAERLKGVDSTLKIQPAKLEDSAVYLCASSLFALRVQAFFGQGTRLTVV.

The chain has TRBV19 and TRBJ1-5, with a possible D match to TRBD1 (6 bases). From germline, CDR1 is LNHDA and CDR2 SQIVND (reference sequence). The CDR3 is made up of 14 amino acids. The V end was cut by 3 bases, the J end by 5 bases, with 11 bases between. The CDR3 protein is CASSMGGRDQPQHF. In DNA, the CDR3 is TGTGCCAGTAGTATGGGGGGGCGTGATCAGCCCCAGCATTTT.

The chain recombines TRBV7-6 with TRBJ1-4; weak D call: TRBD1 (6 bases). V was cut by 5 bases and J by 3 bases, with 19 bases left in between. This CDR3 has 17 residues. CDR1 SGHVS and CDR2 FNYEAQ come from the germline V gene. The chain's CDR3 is CASSPNRGGPANEKLFF. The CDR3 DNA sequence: TGTGCCAGCAGCCCCAACCGTGGGGGCCCGGCTAATGAAAAACTGTTTTTT.

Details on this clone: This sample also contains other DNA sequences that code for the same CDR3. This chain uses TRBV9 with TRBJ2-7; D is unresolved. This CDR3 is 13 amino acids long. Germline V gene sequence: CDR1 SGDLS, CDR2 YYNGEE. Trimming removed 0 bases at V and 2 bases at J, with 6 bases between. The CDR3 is CASSVGTAYEQYF. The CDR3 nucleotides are TGTGCCAGCAGCGTAGGAACAGCCTACGAGCAGTACTTC.

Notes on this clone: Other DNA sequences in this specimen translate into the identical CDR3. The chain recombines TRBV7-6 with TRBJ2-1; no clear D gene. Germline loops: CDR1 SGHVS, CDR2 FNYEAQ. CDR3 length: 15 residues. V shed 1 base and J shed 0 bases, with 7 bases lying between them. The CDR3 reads CASSLETSSYNEQFF. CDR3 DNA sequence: TGTGCCAGCAGCTTAGAAACGAGCTCCTACAATGAGCAGTTCTTC.

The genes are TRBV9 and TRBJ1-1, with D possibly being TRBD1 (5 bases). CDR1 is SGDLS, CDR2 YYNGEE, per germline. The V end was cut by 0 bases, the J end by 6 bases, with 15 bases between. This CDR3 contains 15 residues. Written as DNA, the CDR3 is TGTGCCAGCAGCGTAGTAAGGGCGGGGGAACCTGAAGCTTTCTTT. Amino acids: CASSVVRAGEPEAFF.

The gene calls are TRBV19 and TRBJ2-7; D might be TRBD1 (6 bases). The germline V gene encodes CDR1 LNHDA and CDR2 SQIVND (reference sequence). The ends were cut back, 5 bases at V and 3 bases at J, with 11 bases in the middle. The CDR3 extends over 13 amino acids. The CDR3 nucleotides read TGTGCCAGTAGTCCCGGACAGTTCTACGAGCAGTACTTC. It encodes CASSPGQFYEQYF.

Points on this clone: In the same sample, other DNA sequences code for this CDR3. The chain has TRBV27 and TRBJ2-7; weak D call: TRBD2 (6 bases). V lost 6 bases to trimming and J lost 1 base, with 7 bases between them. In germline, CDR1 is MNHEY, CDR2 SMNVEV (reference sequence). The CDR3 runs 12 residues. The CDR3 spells CASSGGSYEQYF. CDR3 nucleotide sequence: TGTGCCAGCAGCGGGGGTTCCTACGAGCAGTACTTC.

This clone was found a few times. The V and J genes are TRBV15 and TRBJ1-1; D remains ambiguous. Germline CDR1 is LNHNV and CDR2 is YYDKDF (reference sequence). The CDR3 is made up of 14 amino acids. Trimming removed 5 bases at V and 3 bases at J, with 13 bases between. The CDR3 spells CATSARSEDTEAFF. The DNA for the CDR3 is TGTGCCACCAGCGCCAGGAGTGAGGACACTGAAGCTTTCTTT.

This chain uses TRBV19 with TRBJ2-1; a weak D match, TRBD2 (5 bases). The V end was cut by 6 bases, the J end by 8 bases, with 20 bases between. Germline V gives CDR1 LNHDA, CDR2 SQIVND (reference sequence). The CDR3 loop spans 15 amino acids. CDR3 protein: CASRLVAERSDEQFF. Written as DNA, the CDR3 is TGTGCCAGTAGACTCGTCGCGGAGCGGTCGGATGAGCAGTTCTTC.

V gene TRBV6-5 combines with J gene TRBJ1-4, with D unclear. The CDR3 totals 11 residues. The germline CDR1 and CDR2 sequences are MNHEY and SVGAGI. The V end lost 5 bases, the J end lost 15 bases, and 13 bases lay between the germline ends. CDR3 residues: CASSEIGRVFF. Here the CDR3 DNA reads TGTGCCAGCAGTGAAATCGGGCGGGTGTTTTTT.